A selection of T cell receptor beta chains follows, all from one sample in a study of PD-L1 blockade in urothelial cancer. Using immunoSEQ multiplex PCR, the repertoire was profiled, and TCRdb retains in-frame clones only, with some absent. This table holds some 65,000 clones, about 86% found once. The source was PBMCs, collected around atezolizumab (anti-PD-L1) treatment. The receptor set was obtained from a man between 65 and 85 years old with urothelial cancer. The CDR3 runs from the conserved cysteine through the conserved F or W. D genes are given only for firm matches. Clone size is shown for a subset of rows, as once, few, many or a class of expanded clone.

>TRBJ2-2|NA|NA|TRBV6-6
TGTGCCAGCAGTTCCCAGGGAACCGGGGAGCTGTTTTTT
CASSSQGTGELFF
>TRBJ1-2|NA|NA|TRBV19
TGTGCCAGTAGTATAGAAGAGACAGCGTATGGCTACACCTTC
CASSIEETAYGYTF
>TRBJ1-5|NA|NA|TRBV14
TGTGCCAGCAGCCAAGCCGGGTTGAATCAGCCCCAGCATTTT
CASSQAGLNQPQHF
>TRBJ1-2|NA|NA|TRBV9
TGTGCCAGCAGCGTAGTCTCAGGAAATGGCTACACCTTC
CASSVVSGNGYTF
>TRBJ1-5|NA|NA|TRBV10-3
TGTGCCATCAGTGAGATCGGTAATCAGCCCCAGCATTTT
CAISEIGNQPQHF
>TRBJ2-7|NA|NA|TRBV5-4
TGTGCCAGCAGCTTGGGAACAAATTACTACGAGCAGTACTTC
CASSLGTNYYEQYF
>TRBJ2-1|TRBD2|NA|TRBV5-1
TGCGCCAGCAGCACGTCCGGACTAGCGGGACGTAATGAGCAGTTCTTC
CASSTSGLAGRNEQFF
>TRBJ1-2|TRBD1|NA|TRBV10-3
TGTGCCATCAGTGAGACAACCGGGACAGGGACGGCCAATTACTATGGCTACACCTTC
CAISETTGTGTANYYGYTF
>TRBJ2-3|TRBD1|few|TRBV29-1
TGCAGCGTTACGGACAGGGGGCACACTACGCAGTATTTT
CSVTDRGHTTQYF
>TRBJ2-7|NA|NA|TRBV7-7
TGTGCTAGCAGCTTAACCCAGAACTACGAGCAGTACTTC
CASSLTQNYEQYF
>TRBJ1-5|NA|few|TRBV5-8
TGTGCCAGCAGCTTGGGTATATCGGGGGGAAATAGCAATCAGCCCCAGCATTTT
CASSLGISGGNSNQPQHF
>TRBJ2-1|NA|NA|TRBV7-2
TGTGCCAGCAGCTTAGCCGGGACTGGGATGGAGCAGTTCTTC
CASSLAGTGMEQFF
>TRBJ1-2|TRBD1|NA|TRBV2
TGTGCCAGCAGGGACAGGGCTAACTATGGCTACACCTTC
CASRDRANYGYTF
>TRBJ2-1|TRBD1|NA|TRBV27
TGTGCCAGCAGTGGGACAGAGAGCGATGAGCAGTTCTTC
CASSGTESDEQFF
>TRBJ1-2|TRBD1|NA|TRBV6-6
TGTGCCAGCAGTTCCACGGACAGGGCTAGGCTAGGGGGCTACACCTTC
CASSSTDRARLGGYTF
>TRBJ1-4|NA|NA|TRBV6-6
TGTGCCAGCAGTTACGGGCAATTGAATGAAAAACTGTTTTTT
CASSYGQLNEKLFF
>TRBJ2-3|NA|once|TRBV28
TGTGCCAGCAGTCCCCTCGGGGAGCTAACAGATACGCAGTATTTT
CASSPLGELTDTQYF
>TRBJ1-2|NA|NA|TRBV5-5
TGTGCCAGCAGCTTGGGCGGGGGCAGTATCTATGGCTACACCTTC
CASSLGGGSIYGYTF
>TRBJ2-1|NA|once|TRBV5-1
TGCGCCAGCAGCTGGGACATCTTATACAATGAGCAGTTCTTC
CASSWDILYNEQFF
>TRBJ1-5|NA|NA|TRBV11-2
TGTGCCAGCAGCCAGGGGCATAGCAATCAGCCCCAGCATTTT
CASSQGHSNQPQHF
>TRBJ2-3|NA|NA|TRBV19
TGTGCCAGTAGATCGAGCACAGATACGCAGTATTTT
CASRSSTDTQYF
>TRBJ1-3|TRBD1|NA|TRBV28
TGTGCCAGCAGTTTCAGGGGGACAGGCTTCTCTGGAAACACCATATATTTT
CASSFRGTGFSGNTIYF
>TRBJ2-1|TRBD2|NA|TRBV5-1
TGCGCCAGCAGCTTGGTAGCGGGAGGAGGAGGCAATGAGCAGTTCTTC
CASSLVAGGGGNEQFF
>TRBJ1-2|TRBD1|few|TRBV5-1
TGCGCCAGCAGCCCGGGACAGGGGGACCCCTATGGCTACACCTTC
CASSPGQGDPYGYTF
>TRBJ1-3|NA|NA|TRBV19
TGTGCCAGTAGTATAGGCAGGCGCTACTCTGGAAACACCATATATTTT
CASSIGRRYSGNTIYF